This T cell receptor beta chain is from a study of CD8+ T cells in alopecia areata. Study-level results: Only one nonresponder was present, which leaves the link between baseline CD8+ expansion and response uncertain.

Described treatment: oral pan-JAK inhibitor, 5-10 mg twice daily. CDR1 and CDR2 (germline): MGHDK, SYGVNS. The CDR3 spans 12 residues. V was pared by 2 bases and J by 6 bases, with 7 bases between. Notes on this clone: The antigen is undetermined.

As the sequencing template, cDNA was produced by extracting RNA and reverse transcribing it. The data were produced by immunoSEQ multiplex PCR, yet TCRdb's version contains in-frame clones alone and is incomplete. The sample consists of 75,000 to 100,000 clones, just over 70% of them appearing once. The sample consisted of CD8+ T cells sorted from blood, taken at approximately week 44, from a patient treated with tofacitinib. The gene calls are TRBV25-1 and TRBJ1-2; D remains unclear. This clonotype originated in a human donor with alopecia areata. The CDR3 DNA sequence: TGTGCCAGCAGTGAACCCACCGATGGCTACACCTTC. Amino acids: CASSEPTDGYTF.